The 8 T cell receptor beta chains presented below share a single source sample, sequenced in a study of blood T cell repertoires in COVID-19. Repertoires were generated with immunoSEQ multiplex PCR, while TCRdb's copy carries only in-frame clones and drops some. The data contain approximately 670,000 clones, just under 90% of them singletons. The specimen was peripheral blood. These receptors were collected from a woman aged 18-29 years with acute or convalescent COVID-19.

This chain uses TRBV6-4 with TRBJ1-2; 12 nucleotides line up with TRBD1. Trimming at V came to 1 base and at J to 10 bases, leaving 4 bases not matched to a gene. The germline V gene encodes CDR1 MRHNA and CDR2 SNTAGT. CDR3 length: 14 residues. The CDR3 nucleotides are TGTGCCAGCAGTGACTGGGACAGGGGGCAGGTCTACACCTTC. Residues: CASSDWDRGQVYTF.

A single count supports this clone. This chain connects TRBV19 to TRBJ2-7; TRBD1 aligns across 7 bases. The V and J ends lost 4 bases and 1 base, in that order; junction bases with no gene match: 1. Germline V gene sequence: CDR1 LNHDA, CDR2 SQIVND (reference sequence). The CDR3 sequence is 13 residues long. The CDR3 region is CASSTDRSYEQYF. As DNA, the CDR3 is TGTGCCAGTAGTACGGACAGGTCCTACGAGCAGTACTTC.

V is TRBV2 and J is TRBJ1-2; weak D call: TRBD1 (5 bases). The CDR3 has 14 residues. Trimming stripped 6 bases from V and 0 bases from J, with 11 bases between. The germline CDR1 and CDR2 sequences are SNHLY and FYNNEI. CDR3 protein: CASRYRSANYGYTF. The CDR3 DNA sequence: TGTGCCAGCAGGTACAGGTCCGCTAACTATGGCTACACCTTC.

The chain joins TRBV28 to TRBJ2-3, with 11 bases identical to TRBD2. V was clipped by 8 bases and J by 5 bases; unmatched bases: 9. From germline, CDR1 is MDHEN and CDR2 SYDVKM. The CDR3 loop spans 15 amino acids. In nucleotides, the CDR3 is TGTGCCAGCCGCACCACCGGGACTAGCGGAGATACGCAGTATTTT. Its translation: CASRTTGTSGDTQYF.

The chain employs TRBV29-1 and TRBJ1-1, with D tentatively TRBD1 (5 bases). Between the trimmed V and J ends, which lost 4 bases and 0 bases, there was a span of 15 bases. Germline V gene lookup returns CDR1 SQVTM and CDR2 ANQGSEA. The CDR3 loop spans 15 amino acids. The CDR3: CSVGVSGALNTEAFF. CDR3 DNA: TGCAGCGTTGGTGTGAGTGGGGCTCTGAACACTGAAGCTTTCTTT.

The chain is built from TRBV29-1 and TRBJ2-1; D not certain. The CDR3 contains 11 residues. In germline, CDR1 is SQVTM, CDR2 ANQGSEA. CDR3 residues: CSKTLGNEQFF. CDR3 bases: TGCAGTAAAACCCTCGGGAATGAGCAGTTCTTC.

This clone was observed once. This chain uses TRBV6-1 with TRBJ1-6, with TRBD1 matching over 7 bases. This CDR3 contains 15 residues. After removal of 1 base from V and 4 bases from J, the junction contained 1 base not matched to a gene. CDR1 and CDR2 from the germline V gene are MNHNS and SASEGT. This CDR3 reads CASSEDRGYNSPLHF. In DNA form, the CDR3 reads TGTGCCAGCAGTGAAGACAGGGGTTATAATTCACCCCTCCACTTT.

The chain links TRBV27 to TRBJ2-7; possible D gene TRBD2, 5 bases. The CDR3 is 16 residues long. V lost 5 bases to trimming and J lost 0 bases, with 17 bases between them. Germline-derived CDR1 and CDR2 are MNHEY and SMNVEV (reference sequence). This CDR3 reads CASSANPPGGSYEQYF. CDR3 bases: TGTGCCAGCAGTGCCAACCCTCCCGGAGGCTCCTACGAGCAGTACTTC.